Shown below are 19 T cell receptor beta chains from a single sample sequenced in a study of cytomegalovirus exposure and HLA in healthy donors. A multiplex PCR was run with 60 Vbeta primers and 13 Jbeta primers. The method was immunoSEQ multiplex PCR; TCRdb's version includes in-frame clones alone and lacks a portion of them. Of 100,000 to 150,000 clones listed, about 78% are singletons. Sample: PBMCs. All receptors derive from a human donor in good health.

V usage is TRBV19 and J usage is TRBJ2-7; 12 bases map to TRBD2. The J segment lost 7 bases and the V segment lost 3 bases, leaving 7 bases of the junction unmatched. Germline lookup yields CDR1 LNHDA and CDR2 SQIVND (reference sequence). CDR3 length: 15 amino acids. The CDR3: CASSIPSGRVVEQYF. CDR3 in DNA: TGTGCCAGTAGTATCCCTAGCGGGAGGGTCGTAGAGCAGTACTTC.

The chain employs TRBV21-1 and TRBJ1-1. TRBV21-1 is classified as a pseudogene. This CDR3 comprises 20 residues. The CDR3 here is CASSKRADTPSPRGDTEAFF. The CDR3 DNA is TGTGCCAGCAGCAAACGTGCGGACACTCCGTCACCCCGCGGGGACACTGAAGCTTTCTTT.

This clone was recorded a few times. V usage is TRBV7-8 and J usage is TRBJ2-7; 12 nucleotides match TRBD2. CDR1 is SGHVS and CDR2 is FQNEAQ in the germline V gene. The CDR3 has 15 amino acids. V dropped 5 bases and J dropped 2; count of bases not matched to a gene: 4. The CDR3: CASSAGTSGPYEQYF. The CDR3 region has the DNA TGTGCCAGCAGCGCAGGGACTAGCGGGCCCTACGAGCAGTACTTC.

The chain has TRBV5-6 and TRBJ1-2; D not certain. Trimming shortened V by 2 bases and J by 3 bases, and 14 bases separated the two germline ends. CDR1 is SGHDT and CDR2 is YYEEEE in the germline V gene. The CDR3 is made up of 15 amino acids. The DNA for the CDR3 is TGTGCCAGCAGCTTCCTCGTTTCGGTGGACTATGGCTACACCTTC. Amino acid sequence: CASSFLVSVDYGYTF.

The chain has TRBV7-2 and TRBJ2-3; 7 nucleotides line up with TRBD2. The CDR3 spans 15 residues. With 8 bases clipped from V and 2 bases from J, the junction kept 10 bases outside the gene matches. From germline, CDR1 is SGHTA and CDR2 FQGNSA. In nucleotides, the CDR3 is TGTGCCAGCGCCGACATCGGGGGGAACACAGATACGCAGTATTTT. It specifies CASADIGGNTDTQYF. Supplemented by reference TRBV7-2 and TRBJ2-3, the full variable domain reads GAGVSQSPSNKVTEKGKDVELRCDPISGHTALYWYRQSLGQGLEFLIYFQGNSAPDKSGLPSDRFSAERTGGSVSTLTIQRTQQEDSAVYLCASADIGGNTDTQYFGPGTRLTVL.

This chain links TRBV27 with TRBJ2-7, with D perhaps TRBD1 (6 bases). The CDR3 consists of 15 residues. With 5 bases removed from V and 3 bases from J, the gap between germline ends came to 17 bases. The V gene's germline CDR1 is MNHEY and CDR2 SMNVEV (reference sequence). CDR3 protein: CASSGQGHRVYEQYF. The CDR3 DNA reads as TGTGCCAGCAGTGGCCAAGGACACAGGGTCTACGAGCAGTACTTC.

The chain combines TRBV7-6 with TRBJ1-5; no firm D call. The V gene lost 0 bases and the J gene lost 0 bases, with 9 bases spanning the gap. The CDR3 is 16 amino acids. Germline V gives CDR1 SGHVS, CDR2 FNYEAQ. The CDR3 nucleotides read TGTGCCAGCAGCTTAGCGGTCGGGGATAGCAATCAGCCCCAGCATTTT. This gives the protein CASSLAVGDSNQPQHF.

In this sample, this clone turned up a few times. This chain joins TRBV5-1 and TRBJ1-1; 9 bases map to TRBD1. CDR1 and CDR2 from the germline V gene are SGHRS and YFSETQ. Unmatched junction bases numbered 1, after V lost 2 bases and J lost 8 bases. The CDR3 is 12 amino acids. CDR3 sequence reads: CASSLGTGEAFF. As DNA, the CDR3 is TGCGCCAGCAGCTTAGGGACAGGGGAAGCTTTCTTT.

The chain links TRBV10-3 to TRBJ2-3; 12 bases are a match to TRBD2. The junction had 13 bases not matched to a gene; V was cut back by 2 bases and J by 4 bases. There are 19 residues in the CDR3. Germline-derived CDR1 and CDR2 are ENHRY and SYGVKD. The CDR3 reads CAISEQGTSGRKGADTQYF. Written as DNA, the CDR3 is TGTGCCATCAGTGAGCAGGGGACTAGCGGGCGGAAAGGCGCAGATACGCAGTATTTT.

This clone has just one count. The chain carries TRBV5-1 and TRBJ2-5; 7 bases fit TRBD1. In germline, CDR1 is SGHRS, CDR2 YFSETQ. The CDR3 is made up of 17 amino acids. With V trimmed by 4 bases and J by 5 bases, 17 bases remained unmatched. CDR3 nucleotide sequence: TGCGCCAGCAGCGGCAGAATGCTAGGGGGCGCGTGGGAGACCCAGTACTTC. Its protein product is CASSGRMLGGAWETQYF. The full variable domain, rest sourced from reference TRBV5-1 and TRBJ2-5, is KAGVTQTPRYLIKTRGQQVTLSCSPISGHRSVSWYQQTPGQGLQFLFEYFSETQRNKGNFPGRFSGRQFSNSRSEMNVSTLELGDSALYLCASSGRMLGGAWETQYFGPGTRLLVL.

This chain uses TRBV9 with TRBJ2-7; TRBD2 matches 8 bases. V lost 4 bases, J lost 4 bases, and 7 bases stayed unmatched. Per the germline V gene, CDR1 is SGDLS and CDR2 is YYNGEE. This CDR3 is 14 amino acids long. The CDR3, as DNA: TGTGCCAGCAGCTCACCGGGACTAGGGTACGAGCAGTACTTC. Protein sequence: CASSSPGLGYEQYF.

The chain carries TRBV19 and TRBJ2-1, with TRBD2 matching over 7 bases. The V gene's germline CDR1 is LNHDA and CDR2 SQIVND (reference sequence). V lost 3 bases, J lost 7 bases, and 9 bases stayed unmatched. This CDR3 contains 15 residues. CDR3: CASSMVGGPENEQFF. CDR3 nucleotides: TGTGCCAGTAGTATGGTGGGAGGGCCGGAAAATGAGCAGTTCTTC.

The V call is TRBV9, the J call TRBJ1-2, with D tentatively TRBD1 (5 bases). The CDR3 runs 14 residues. V was shortened by 3 bases and J by 5 bases, with 14 bases between the two germline ends. From germline, CDR1 is SGDLS and CDR2 YYNGEE. The CDR3 bases are TGTGCCAGCAGCGGCCAGGGCGGAAAATATGGCTACACCTTC. Translation: CASSGQGGKYGYTF.

The V gene is TRBV29-1, the J gene TRBJ1-6; 7 bases match TRBD1. CDR1 and CDR2 from the germline V gene are SQVTM and ANQGSEA. Trimming at V came to 5 bases and at J to 0 bases, leaving 4 bases not matched to a gene. This CDR3 has 15 residues. This CDR3 reads CSVRQGSSYNSPLHF. CDR3 DNA: TGCAGCGTTCGACAGGGAAGCTCCTATAATTCACCCCTCCACTTT.

V gene TRBV27 combines with J gene TRBJ2-1, with TRBD2 matching 13 bases. The junction had 9 bases not matched to a gene; V was cut back by 5 bases and J by 5 bases. The CDR3 spans 17 residues. The germline CDR1 and CDR2 sequences are MNHEY and SMNVEV (reference sequence). The CDR3 nucleotides are TGTGCCAGCAGTCATCTAGGGACTAGCGGGGCCAACAATGAGCAGTTCTTC. Translated, it gives CASSHLGTSGANNEQFF.

The rearrangement uses TRBV5-1 and TRBJ1-2; TRBD1 aligns across 10 bases. Germline-derived CDR1 and CDR2 are SGHRS and YFSETQ. This CDR3 has 15 residues. V gave up 0 bases and J gave up 7 bases; unmatched junction bases: 6. This CDR3 reads CASSLAAGTGAGYTF. CDR3 coding DNA: TGCGCCAGCAGCTTGGCCGCCGGGACAGGGGCTGGCTACACCTTC.

CDR3 bases: TGTGCCAGCAGCTTCGGTCCCTCGGTCGAGCAGTACTTC. It is translated as CASSFGPSVEQYF. The V gene is TRBV7-9, the J gene TRBJ2-7; D remains ambiguous. V was cut by 3 bases and J by 6 bases, with 12 bases left in between. Germline V gene sequence: CDR1 SEHNR, CDR2 FQNEAQ (reference sequence). The CDR3 covers 13 residues.

The rearrangement links TRBV6-1 to TRBJ2-6; 10 bases are a match to TRBD1. Germline V CDR1 and CDR2: MNHNS, SASEGT. V shed 10 bases and J 3 bases; nucleotides not matched to a gene: 6. This CDR3 has 15 amino acids. CDR3 coding DNA: TGTGCCATAACGGGACAGGGGAGTGGGGCCAACGTCCTGACTTTC. This translates into CAITGQGSGANVLTF.

In this sample, this clone turned up once. The V and J genes are TRBV28 and TRBJ1-4, with a tentative D call TRBD1 (5 bases). Germline V gene lookup returns CDR1 MDHEN and CDR2 SYDVKM. CDR3 length equals 17 residues. V shed 2 bases and J shed 6 bases, with 19 bases lying between them. The CDR3 region has the DNA TGTGCCAGCAGTTTAAGGGGCCCCCTCACCCTGGATGAAAAACTGTTTTTT. Protein: CASSLRGPLTLDEKLFF.